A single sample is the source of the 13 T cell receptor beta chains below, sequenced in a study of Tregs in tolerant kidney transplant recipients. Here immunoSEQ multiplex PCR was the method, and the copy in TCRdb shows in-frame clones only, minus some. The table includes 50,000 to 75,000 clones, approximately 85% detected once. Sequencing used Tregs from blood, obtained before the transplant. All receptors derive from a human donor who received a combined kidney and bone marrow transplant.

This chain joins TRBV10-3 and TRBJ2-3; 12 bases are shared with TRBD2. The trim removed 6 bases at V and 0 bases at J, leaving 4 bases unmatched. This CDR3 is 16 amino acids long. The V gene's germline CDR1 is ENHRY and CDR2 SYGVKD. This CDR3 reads CAISKGLAGSTDTQYF. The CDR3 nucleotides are TGTGCCATCAGCAAGGGACTAGCGGGCAGCACAGATACGCAGTATTTT.

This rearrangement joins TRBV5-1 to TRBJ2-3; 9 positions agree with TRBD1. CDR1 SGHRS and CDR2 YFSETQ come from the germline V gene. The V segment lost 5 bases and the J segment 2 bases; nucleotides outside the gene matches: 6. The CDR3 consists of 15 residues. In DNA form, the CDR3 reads TGCGCCAGCAGAAAGGGACAGGGCTCCACAGATACGCAGTATTTT. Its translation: CASRKGQGSTDTQYF.

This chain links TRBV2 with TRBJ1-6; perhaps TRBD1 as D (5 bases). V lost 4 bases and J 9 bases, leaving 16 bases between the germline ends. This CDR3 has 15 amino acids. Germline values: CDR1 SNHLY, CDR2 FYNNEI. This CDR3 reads CASSGRDVEISPLHF. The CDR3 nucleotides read TGTGCCAGCAGTGGCCGGGACGTAGAGATTTCACCCCTCCACTTT. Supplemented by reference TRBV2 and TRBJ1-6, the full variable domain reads EPEVTQTPSHQVTQMGQEVILRCVPISNHLYFYWYRQILGQKVEFLVSFYNNEISEKSEIFDDQFSVERPDGSNFTLKIRSTKLEDSAMYFCASSGRDVEISPLHFGNGTRLTVT.

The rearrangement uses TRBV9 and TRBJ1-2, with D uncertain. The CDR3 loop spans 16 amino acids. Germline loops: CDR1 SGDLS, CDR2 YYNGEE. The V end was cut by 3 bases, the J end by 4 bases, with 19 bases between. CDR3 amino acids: CASSATLGRNPYGYTF. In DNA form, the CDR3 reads TGTGCCAGCAGCGCCACCTTAGGACGGAACCCCTATGGCTACACCTTC.

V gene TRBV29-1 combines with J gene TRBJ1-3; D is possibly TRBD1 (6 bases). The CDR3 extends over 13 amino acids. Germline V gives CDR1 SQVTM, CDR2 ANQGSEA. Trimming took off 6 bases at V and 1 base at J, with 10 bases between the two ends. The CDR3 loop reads CSVTQGSGNTIYF. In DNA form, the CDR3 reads TGCAGCGTGACACAGGGTTCTGGAAACACCATATATTTT.

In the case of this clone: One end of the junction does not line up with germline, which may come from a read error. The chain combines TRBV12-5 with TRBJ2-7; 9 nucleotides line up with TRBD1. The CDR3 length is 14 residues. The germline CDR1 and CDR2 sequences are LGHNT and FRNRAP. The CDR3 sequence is CASALGTGSYEQYF. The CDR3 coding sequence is TGTGCTAGTGCTTTGGGGACAGGGTCCTACGAGCAGTACTTC.

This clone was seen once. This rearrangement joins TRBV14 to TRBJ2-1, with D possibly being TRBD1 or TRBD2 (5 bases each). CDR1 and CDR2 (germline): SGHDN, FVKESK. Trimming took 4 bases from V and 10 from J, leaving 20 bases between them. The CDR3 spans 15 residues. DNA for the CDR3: TGTGCCAGCAGCCCTTGGGACGTTAATGAGGTAGAGCAGTTCTTC. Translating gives CASSPWDVNEVEQFF.

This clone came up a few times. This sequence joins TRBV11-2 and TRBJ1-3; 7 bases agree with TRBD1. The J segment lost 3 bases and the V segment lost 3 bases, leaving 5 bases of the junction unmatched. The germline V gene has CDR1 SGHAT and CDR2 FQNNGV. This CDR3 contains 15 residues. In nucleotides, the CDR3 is TGTGCCAGCAGCTTTGGCAGGGGGTTTGGAAACACCATATATTTT. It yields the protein CASSFGRGFGNTIYF.

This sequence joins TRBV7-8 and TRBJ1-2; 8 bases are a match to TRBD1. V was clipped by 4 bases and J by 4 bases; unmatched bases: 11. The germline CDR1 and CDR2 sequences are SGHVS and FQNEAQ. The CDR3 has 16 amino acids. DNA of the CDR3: TGTGCCAGCAGCTCCCACCCCCCCACAGGGGGCTATGGCTACACCTTC. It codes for CASSSHPPTGGYGYTF.

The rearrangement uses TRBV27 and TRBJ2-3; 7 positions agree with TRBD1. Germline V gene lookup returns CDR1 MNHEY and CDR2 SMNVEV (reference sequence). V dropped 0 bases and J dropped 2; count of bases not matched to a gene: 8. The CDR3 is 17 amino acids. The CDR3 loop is CASSLSSTGIFTDTQYF. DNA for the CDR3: TGTGCCAGCAGTTTATCCTCGACAGGGATTTTCACAGATACGCAGTATTTT.

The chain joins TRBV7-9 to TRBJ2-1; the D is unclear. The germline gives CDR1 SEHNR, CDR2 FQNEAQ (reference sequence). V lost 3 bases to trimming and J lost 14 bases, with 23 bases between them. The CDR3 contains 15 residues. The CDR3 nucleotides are TGTGCCAGCAGCTTTTCGGGTACGTACGGCCCCGCGAAGTTCTTC. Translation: CASSFSGTYGPAKFF.

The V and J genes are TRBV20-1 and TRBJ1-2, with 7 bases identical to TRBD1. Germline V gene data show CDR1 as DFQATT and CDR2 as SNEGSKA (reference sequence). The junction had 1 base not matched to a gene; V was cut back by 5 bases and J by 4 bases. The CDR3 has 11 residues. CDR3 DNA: TGCAGTGCTGACAGGGCCTATGGCTACACCTTC. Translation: CSADRAYGYTF.

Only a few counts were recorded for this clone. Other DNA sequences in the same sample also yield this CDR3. The CDR3 DNA is TGTGCCAGCAGCTTGGTAGGGGCGTGGGGCTACACCTTC. Translated: CASSLVGAWGYTF. The rearrangement links TRBV5-6 to TRBJ1-2, with a weak D call TRBD1 (5 bases). The CDR3 sequence is 13 residues long. Trimming stripped 0 bases from V and 8 bases from J, with 11 bases between. CDR1 is SGHDT, CDR2 YYEEEE, per germline.